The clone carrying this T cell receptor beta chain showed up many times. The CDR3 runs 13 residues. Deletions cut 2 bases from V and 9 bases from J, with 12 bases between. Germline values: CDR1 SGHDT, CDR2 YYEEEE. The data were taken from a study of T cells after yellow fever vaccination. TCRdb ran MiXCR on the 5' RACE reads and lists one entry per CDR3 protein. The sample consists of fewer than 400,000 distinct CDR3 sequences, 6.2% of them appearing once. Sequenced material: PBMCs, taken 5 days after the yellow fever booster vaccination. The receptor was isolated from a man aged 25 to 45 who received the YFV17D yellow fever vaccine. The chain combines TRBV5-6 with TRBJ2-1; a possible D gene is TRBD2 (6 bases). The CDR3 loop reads CASSFREWGEQFF. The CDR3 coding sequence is TGTGCCAGCAGCTTCCGGGAGTGGGGTGAGCAGTTCTTC.